This record covers a single T cell receptor (beta chain). The target antigen is unknown. The donors gave bone marrow, and they were healthy. The data stem from a study of cytomegalovirus exposure and HLA in healthy donors. Whole-study findings and limits: A prior analysis recorded that most TCR beta V segments were productive about 87% or about 30% of the time. Cytomegalovirus association was assigned to about 150 TCR beta chains. Most TCR sequences were rare, but some public TCRs occurred in many donors.

J gave up 3 bases and V 2 bases, and 4 bases lay outside the gene matches. Germline V gene lookup returns CDR1 SGHDT and CDR2 YYEEEE. The CDR3 is made up of 14 amino acids. The PCR contained 60 Vbeta and 13 Jbeta primers. Produced via immunoSEQ multiplex PCR; TCRdb's table is partial and in-frame only. The sample records 95,000 to 150,000 clones, 15% being singletons. This clonotype originated in a woman between 18 and 29 years old in good health and CMV-seronegative. The J gene is TRBJ1-1, the V gene TRBV5-6; TRBD1 aligns across 7 bases. The sequenced sample was PBMCs. DNA of the CDR3: TGTGCCAGCAGCTTCTCAGGGGGTTACACTGAAGCTTTCTTT. This encodes CASSFSGGYTEAFF.